The entry below describes one T cell receptor (beta chain). The antigen it binds to is not known. Base qualities are missing; no much larger clone stands one base away. The sample is drawn from a study of a mutant IDH1 vaccine in newly diagnosed glioma (dated by TCRdb to the early 2020s). With regard to the full study: In the chemotherapy-containing groups, vaccination started alongside temozolomide cycles, whereas in patients who had radiotherapy alone it started 4-6 weeks after radiotherapy. Of the approximately 35 treated patients, about 62% were male and roughly 38% were female, and a mean age of approximately 40 years was recorded. Before enrollment, most patients had been given radiochemotherapy with temozolomide as standard therapy, while the rest had received either radiotherapy alone or temozolomide alone. The week-35 safety follow-up took place at visit V12, and the week-47 end of study took place at visit V13. Six visits were used for peripheral blood collection: V03 (baseline), V05, V07, V10, V12 and V13. Longitudinal TCRB deep sequencing was done for roughly 23 treated patients, wherever samples were available for exploratory analyses. The study at large found these results: No apparent relationship was observed between pseudoprogression and alterations in the top peripheral T cell clonotypes detected by TCRB sequencing. PBMC samples for TCRB deep sequencing were selected based on availability. The authors stated that sample limitations prevented analyses of patient blood samples from being reproduced. Immune responses induced by the vaccine were seen in 93.3% of patients across multiple MHC alleles.

In light of the paper, this sample's time point label describes: week 35, safety follow-up. A 20-mer mutant IDH1 peptide at 300 micrograms in Montanide made up each vaccine dose, which was injected subcutaneously together with topical imiquimod. Eight vaccinations were administered to patients in weeks 1, 3, 5, 7, 11, 15, 19 and 23, corresponding to visits V03 through V10. All donors had newly diagnosed IDH1-mutant astrocytomas of WHO grade 3 or 4 that showed loss of nuclear ATRX. The samples were drawn from NOA16, a multicentre, single-arm, open-label phase I trial in Germany that tested a mutant IDH1 peptide vaccine in humans for the first time. Genomic DNA for TCRB sequencing was extracted from EDTA blood using the DNeasy Blood and Tissue Kit. To prepare the library, the immunoSEQ multiplex PCR assay was applied. Following the manufacturer's protocol, the hsTCRB Kit was used to amplify rearranged TCR beta chain sequences. Sequencing of TCRB libraries was carried out on an Illumina MiSeq. In the original analysis: The proprietary platform of the kit vendor was used for demultiplexing, trimming and gene mapping. Imported from immuneACCESS, the table was reduced by TCRdb to in-frame sequences with V and J called. These copies leave out some clones; in studies compared against another copy, an unresolved V gene accounts for under half, and the cause of the remainder is not known. That table supplies the V and J calls and clone size; D and trimming were determined from the DNA. This sample gives tens of thousands of clones in total; about 87% of them show up just once. 2% to 2.5% of the sample is held by the ten biggest clonotypes.

Per the germline V gene (reference sequence), GTSNPN is the CDR1 and SVGIG is the CDR2. The CDR3 sequence holds 12 residues, the cysteine and phenylalanine included. The only DNA kept is the CDR3, 36 bases in frame from the first base. A distance of 5 bases separates the germline ends of V and J, which lose 0 bases and 3 bases respectively. The chain employs TRBV30 and TRBJ1-1; the D gene is unclear. This receptor was obtained from a man in his thirties or forties with glioma. Sequenced material: PBMCs, taken from a glioma patient whose treatment included an IDH1 peptide vaccine. The CDR3 region reads CAWSVGYTEAFF. The nucleotide sequence is TGTGCCTGGAGTGTAGGCTACACTGAAGCTTTCTTT.